These 8 T cell receptor beta chains came from one sample sequenced in a study of shared clonotypes between healthy human individuals. Profiling relied on immunoSEQ multiplex PCR, and the TCRdb table lists in-frame clones only, not all of them. The repertoire has about 1,900,000 clones, less than 95% of them found once; the top ten carry roughly 1%. Terminally differentiated effector memory CD45RA+ cells were excluded from the naive CD8 cells, which were CD45RO-negative and positively selected for CCR7. Input material: naive CD8+ T cells sorted from blood. The receptors originated from a man aged 18 to 30 in good health.

The count of this clone is one. The V and J genes are TRBV11-2 and TRBJ2-7; no reliable D call. Germline CDR1 SGHAT, CDR2 FQNNGV. V lost 0 bases, J lost 0 bases, and 9 bases lay in between. This CDR3 has 15 residues. Here the CDR3 reads CASSLELVRSYEQYF. The CDR3 DNA reads TGTGCCAGCAGCTTAGAGCTAGTTCGCTCCTACGAGCAGTACTTC.

The sample holds one count of this clone. The rearrangement uses TRBV7-3 and TRBJ2-2; 13 positions agree with TRBD2. V was clipped by 5 bases and J by 6 bases; unmatched bases: 3. This CDR3 has 15 residues. From germline, CDR1 is SGHTA and CDR2 FQGTGA. CDR3 region: CASSPTSGRAGELFF. The CDR3 DNA reads as TGTGCCAGCAGCCCTACTAGCGGGAGGGCCGGGGAGCTGTTTTTT.

This chain connects TRBV6-5 to TRBJ1-6, with D possibly TRBD1 on 5 matching bases. The CDR3 runs 16 residues. V was trimmed by 1 base and J by 7 bases, leaving 14 bases between them. CDR1 and CDR2 (germline): MNHEY, SVGAGI. CDR3 sequence (DNA): TGTGCCAGCAGTTACTTCCCGGGGGAAGGGAATTCACCCCTCCACTTT. Translated, it gives CASSYFPGEGNSPLHF.

The chain has TRBV25-1 and TRBJ1-6; weak D call: TRBD1 (5 bases). Trimming removed 6 bases at V and 8 bases at J, with 17 bases between. Germline V lookup: CDR1 MGHDK, CDR2 SYGVNS. CDR3 length: 15 residues. DNA for the CDR3: TGTGCCAGCAGCTGGGGACGGGGGTTGGATTCACCCCTCCACTTT. Translation: CASSWGRGLDSPLHF.

The chain joins TRBV4-1 to TRBJ2-5; 9 positions agree with TRBD2. Per the germline V gene, CDR1 is MGHRA and CDR2 is YSYEKL. V was clipped by 1 base and J by 3 bases; unmatched bases: 0. This CDR3 comprises 14 residues. In DNA form, the CDR3 reads TGCGCCAGCAGCCAAGGACTAGCGGAAGAGACCCAGTACTTC. The encoded protein is CASSQGLAEETQYF.

About this clone itself: This specimen includes other DNA sequences encoding the same CDR3. This rearrangement joins TRBV5-4 to TRBJ2-5, with a possible D match to TRBD2 (7 bases). The CDR3 is 13 residues long. V shed 1 base and J shed 5 bases, with 9 bases lying between them. Per germline, CDR1 SGHNT and CDR2 YYREEE (reference sequence). CDR3 residues: CASSLKGGETQYF. The CDR3 coding sequence is TGTGCCAGCAGCTTGAAGGGGGGGGAGACCCAGTACTTC.

Notes on this clone: In the same sample, other DNA sequences code for this CDR3. The chain couples TRBV6-1 to TRBJ2-7; D remains ambiguous. The ends were cut back, 8 bases at V and 3 bases at J, with 5 bases in the middle. This CDR3 contains 10 residues. Germline-derived CDR1 and CDR2 are MNHNS and SASEGT. The CDR3 loop reads CASGSYEQYF. As DNA, the CDR3 is TGTGCCAGCGGAAGCTACGAGCAGTACTTC.

The chain carries TRBV7-8 and TRBJ1-6, with D hard to call. The CDR3 consists of 17 residues. V lost 0 bases and J lost 6, with 15 bases in between. Per germline, CDR1 SGHVS and CDR2 FQNEAQ. Here the CDR3 reads CASSLAPWSSGNSPLHF. The CDR3 bases are TGTGCCAGCAGCTTAGCGCCTTGGAGTTCGGGTAATTCACCCCTCCACTTT.